These T cell receptor beta chains were read from a single sample in a study of shared clonotypes between healthy human individuals. Measured with immunoSEQ multiplex PCR; TCRdb has only the in-frame clones, and not every one. The profile shows around 2.5 million clones, more than 85% of them singletons. The sequenced material came from naive CD4+ T cells from PBMCs. Receptors originate from a man in his late teens or twenties in good health. Some clones in this sample may be carry-over from other donors' samples. Both conserved end residues are part of each CDR3. The order of the fields is clone size, J gene, D gene, V gene, CDR3 protein, CDR3 DNA. D genes are given only for firm matches. The size of a clone is reported for some rows only, either as once, few or many, or as a class for expanded clones.

clone_size: once; j_call: TRBJ2-1; d_call: TRBD1; v_call: TRBV18; cdr3_aa: CASSLLPPRDSRYNEQFF; cdr3_nt: TGTGCCAGCTCACTACTCCCCCCCCGGGACAGCCGCTACAATGAGCAGTTCTTC
clone_size: -; j_call: TRBJ2-1; d_call: TRBD1; v_call: TRBV19; cdr3_aa: CASSSGTGVVRNEQFF; cdr3_nt: TGTGCCAGTAGCTCCGGGACAGGAGTAGTAAGGAATGAGCAGTTCTTC
clone_size: -; j_call: TRBJ1-2; d_call: -; v_call: TRBV28; cdr3_aa: CASRWQLNYGYTF; cdr3_nt: TGTGCCAGCAGGTGGCAGCTTAACTATGGCTACACCTTC
clone_size: -; j_call: TRBJ1-5; d_call: TRBD1; v_call: TRBV4-2; cdr3_aa: CASSQGVAGTVIHQPQHF; cdr3_nt: TGTGCCAGCAGCCAAGGGGTTGCCGGGACAGTGATTCATCAGCCCCAGCATTTT
clone_size: -; j_call: TRBJ2-3; d_call: -; v_call: TRBV5-4; cdr3_aa: CASSQPGLGGDTQYF; cdr3_nt: TGTGCCAGCAGCCAGCCCGGACTAGGGGGAGATACGCAGTATTTT
clone_size: -; j_call: TRBJ1-5; d_call: -; v_call: TRBV6-5; cdr3_aa: CASSFLQKWGNQPQHF; cdr3_nt: TGTGCCAGCAGTTTCCTACAGAAATGGGGCAATCAGCCCCAGCATTTT
clone_size: -; j_call: TRBJ2-7; d_call: -; v_call: TRBV5-1; cdr3_aa: CASSLLVQGPYEQYF; cdr3_nt: TGCGCCAGCAGCCTCCTGGTCCAGGGGCCATACGAGCAGTACTTC
clone_size: -; j_call: TRBJ2-1; d_call: TRBD2; v_call: TRBV7-9; cdr3_aa: CASSLALAGGWDEQFF; cdr3_nt: TGTGCCAGCAGCTTAGCGCTAGCGGGAGGTTGGGATGAGCAGTTCTTC
clone_size: -; j_call: TRBJ1-5; d_call: TRBD1; v_call: TRBV7-9; cdr3_aa: CASSHRGNSNQPQHF; cdr3_nt: TGTGCCAGCAGTCACAGGGGGAATAGCAATCAGCCCCAGCATTTT
clone_size: -; j_call: TRBJ2-2; d_call: -; v_call: TRBV7-3; cdr3_aa: CASSFPLAGELFF; cdr3_nt: TGTGCCAGCAGCTTCCCCTTAGCCGGGGAGCTGTTTTTT
clone_size: -; j_call: TRBJ1-5; d_call: -; v_call: TRBV6-1; cdr3_aa: CASNSVRSQPQHF; cdr3_nt: TGTGCCAGCAATAGCGTTAGATCTCAGCCCCAGCATTTT
clone_size: -; j_call: TRBJ1-1; d_call: -; v_call: TRBV6-6; cdr3_aa: CASKAVGGADTEAFF; cdr3_nt: TGTGCCAGCAAAGCGGTCGGGGGCGCGGACACTGAAGCTTTCTTT
clone_size: -; j_call: TRBJ2-2; d_call: -; v_call: TRBV4-1; cdr3_aa: CASSQEGYNTGELFF; cdr3_nt: TGCGCCAGCAGCCAAGAAGGTTATAACACCGGGGAGCTGTTTTTT
clone_size: -; j_call: TRBJ1-2; d_call: -; v_call: TRBV18; cdr3_aa: CASSPGSPTGGYGYTF; cdr3_nt: TGTGCCAGCTCCCCCGGGTCACCGACAGGCGGCTATGGCTACACCTTC
clone_size: -; j_call: TRBJ2-1; d_call: TRBD2; v_call: TRBV19; cdr3_aa: CASSISVAGGGEQFF; cdr3_nt: TGTGCCAGTAGTATATCAGTAGCGGGAGGAGGTGAGCAGTTCTTC
clone_size: once; j_call: TRBJ2-1; d_call: -; v_call: TRBV14; cdr3_aa: CASSQDRGRVYNEQFF; cdr3_nt: TGTGCCAGCAGCCAAGATCGCGGGCGGGTGTACAATGAGCAGTTCTTC
clone_size: -; j_call: TRBJ2-7; d_call: TRBD1; v_call: TRBV27; cdr3_aa: CASSLTGQAKAYEQYF; cdr3_nt: TGTGCCAGCAGTTTAACAGGACAGGCAAAGGCCTACGAGCAGTACTTC